This T cell receptor beta chain was documented in a study of blood T cells in healthy people across ages (dated by TCRdb to about 2015). Regarding the complete study: Template switching captured roughly one uniquely barcoded TCR beta cDNA molecule per two T cells in model experiments. The donors were divided into four age groups: young (average about 16 years), middle-aged (around 41), aged (about 56) and long-lived (nearly 85). To avoid experimental bias, donors of different ages were distributed randomly across sequencing lanes. Using the same blood draw, the study looked at two additional independent replicas of 1 million unique cDNA reads for two donors, one aged 18 to 30 and the other aged 80 or older. Using deep sequencing normalized with unique cDNA molecular identifiers, the study measured how TCR beta repertoire diversity changes with age. Here is what the overall study found, with its caveats: Compared with the aged group, more naive CD4+ T cells, fewer expanded clones and increased TCR diversity were shown by the long-lived group, suggesting age selection. Estimates of total diversity based on one million sequenced T cells were considered lower bounds and underestimates. Observed TCR beta diversity per million T cells fell roughly linearly with age, and a significant reduction was already apparent by age roughly 40. Because donor CMV infection status was unknown, age-related changes in expanded clonotypes were potentially confounded. Observed TCR beta diversity correlated strongly with the percentage of naive T cells measured by flow cytometry. Bulk unsorted PBMC profiling prevented conclusive comparison of naive and antigen-experienced compartments.

The 35 to 40 donors, aged about 6 to 90 years, were systemically healthy Caucasian individuals from Russia. Roughly 9.5 milliliters of peripheral blood were drawn from each donor into EDTA-treated Vacutainer tubes. Ficoll-Paque density-gradient centrifugation was used to isolate PBMCs, with at least 7 million per sample. Trizol reagent was used to extract total RNA from the PBMCs, yielding at least 5.5 micrograms per sample. For every donor, an aliquot of PBMCs went through flow cytometry to measure the percentages of naive CD45RAhigh/CD27high T cells. As to this clonotype: The target of this receptor is not known. One base away there is no much larger clone; base qualities are not given.

The CDR3, from cysteine to phenylalanine, totals 15 residues. The only DNA kept is the CDR3, 45 bases in frame from the first base. Sequences SGHTA (CDR1) and FQGNSA (CDR2) are obtained from the germline V gene. A distance of 12 bases separates the germline ends of V and J, which lose 0 bases and 6 bases respectively. Library method: 5' RACE. TCRdb names Illumina HiSeq 2500 as the instrument used. The second PCR ran for roughly 7 to 12 cycles and used a J-beta primer mix along with a sample-barcoded 5' primer. A template-switch 5' adaptor carrying 12 random nucleotides introduced a unique molecular identifier onto each TCR beta cDNA molecule. Each sample yielded at least 3 million CDR3-containing paired-end reads. All of the RNA was converted into first-strand cDNA using the Mint cDNA synthesis kit, with a TRBC-specific oligonucleotide serving as the primer. Following uracil-DNA glycosylase treatment, a first 18-cycle PCR with universal primers M1SS and BC2_uni_R was performed on all cDNA. As for the original processing: For normalization, 1 million high-quality reads were randomly selected from each sample, with every read carrying a distinct molecular identifier. Instead of being binned into consensus sequences, reads with shared molecular identifiers were discarded. CDR3 identification, clonotype clustering and error correction used MiTCR with a Q25 quality threshold and the strictest error-elimination algorithm. Lower-bound total TCR beta diversity was estimated with a nonparametric unseen species model using Euler transformation. TCRdb trimmed public reads at Q25 via fastp, called clones via MiXCR and kept in-frame beta chains. Each record represents a unique CDR3 protein, reported with the most common genes and DNA among its rows. These V and J calls rely on TCRdb rather than the paper's analysis. For this sample the table gives 950,000 to 1,200,000 distinct CDR3 sequences, of which about two fifths were detected only once. The ten largest clones add up to around 14% of the sample.

The sample comprised blood. The V gene is TRBV7-2 and the J gene is TRBJ2-1; the D segment could be TRBD2, given 6 matching bases. The receptor was derived from a man between 18 and 35 years old in good health. At the DNA level, the sequence is TGTGCCAGCAGCTTAGCGCTAGGCGGGGTCAATGAGCAGTTCTTC. Translated, it gives CASSLALGGVNEQFF.